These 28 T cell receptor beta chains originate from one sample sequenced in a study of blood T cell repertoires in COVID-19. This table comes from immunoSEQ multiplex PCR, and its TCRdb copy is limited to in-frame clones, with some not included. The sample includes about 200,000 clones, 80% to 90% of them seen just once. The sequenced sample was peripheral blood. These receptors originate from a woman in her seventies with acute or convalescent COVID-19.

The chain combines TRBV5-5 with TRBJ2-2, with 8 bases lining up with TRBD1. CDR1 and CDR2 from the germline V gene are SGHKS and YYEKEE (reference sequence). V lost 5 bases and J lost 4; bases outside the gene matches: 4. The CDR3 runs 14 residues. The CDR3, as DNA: TGTGCCAGCAGGCCTACAGGGGGCACCGGGGAGCTGTTTTTT. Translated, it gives CASRPTGGTGELFF. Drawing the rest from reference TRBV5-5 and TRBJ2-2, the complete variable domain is DAGVTQSPTHLIKTRGQQVTLRCSPISGHKSVSWYQQVLGQGPQFIFQYYEKEERGRGNFPDRFSARQFPNYSSELNVNALLLGDSALYLCASRPTGGTGELFFGEGSRLTVL.

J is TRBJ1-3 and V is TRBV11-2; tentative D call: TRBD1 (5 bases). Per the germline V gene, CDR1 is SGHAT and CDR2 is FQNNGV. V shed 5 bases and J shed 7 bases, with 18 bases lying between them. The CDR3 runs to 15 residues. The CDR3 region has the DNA TGTGCCAGCAGCCCTTTGGGCAGGGAGGCGAACACCATATATTTT. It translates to CASSPLGREANTIYF.

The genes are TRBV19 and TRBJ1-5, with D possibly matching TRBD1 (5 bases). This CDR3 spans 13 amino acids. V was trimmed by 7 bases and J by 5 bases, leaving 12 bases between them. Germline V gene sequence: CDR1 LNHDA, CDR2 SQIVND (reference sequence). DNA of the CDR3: TGTGCCAGTACATTGGGGCCCGATCAGCCCCAGCATTTT. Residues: CASTLGPDQPQHF.

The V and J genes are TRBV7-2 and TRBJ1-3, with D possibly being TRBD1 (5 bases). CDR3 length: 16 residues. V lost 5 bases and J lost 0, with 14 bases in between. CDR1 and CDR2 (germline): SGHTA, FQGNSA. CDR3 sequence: CASSLLRTLSGNTIYF. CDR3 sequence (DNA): TGTGCCAGCAGCCTCCTTCGGACACTCTCTGGAAACACCATATATTTT.

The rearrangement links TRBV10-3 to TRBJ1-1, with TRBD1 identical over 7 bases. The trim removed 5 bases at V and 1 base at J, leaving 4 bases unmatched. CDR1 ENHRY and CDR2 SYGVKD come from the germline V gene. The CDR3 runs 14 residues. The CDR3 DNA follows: TGTGCCATCAGTATCACAGGGGCGAACACTGAAGCTTTCTTT. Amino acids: CAISITGANTEAFF.

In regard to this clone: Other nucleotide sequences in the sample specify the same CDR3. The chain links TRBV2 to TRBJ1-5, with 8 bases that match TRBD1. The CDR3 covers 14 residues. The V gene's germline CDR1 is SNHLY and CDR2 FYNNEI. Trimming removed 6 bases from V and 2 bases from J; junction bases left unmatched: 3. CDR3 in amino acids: CASSGTGGNQPQHF. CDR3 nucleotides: TGTGCCAGCAGCGGGACAGGCGGCAATCAGCCCCAGCATTTT.

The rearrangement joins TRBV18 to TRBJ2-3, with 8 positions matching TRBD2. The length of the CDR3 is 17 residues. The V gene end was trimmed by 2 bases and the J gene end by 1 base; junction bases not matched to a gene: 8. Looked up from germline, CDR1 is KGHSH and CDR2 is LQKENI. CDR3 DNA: TGTGCCAGCTCACCATTTAATAGCGGGAAGGGCACAGATACGCAGTATTTT. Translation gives CASSPFNSGKGTDTQYF.

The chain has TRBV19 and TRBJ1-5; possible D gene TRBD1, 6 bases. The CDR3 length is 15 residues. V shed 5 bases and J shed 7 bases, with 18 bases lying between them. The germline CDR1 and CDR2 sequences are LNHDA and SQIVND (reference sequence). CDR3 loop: CASSSRRGAGQPQHF. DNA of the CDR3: TGTGCCAGTAGTTCTCGACGGGGGGCCGGGCAGCCCCAGCATTTT. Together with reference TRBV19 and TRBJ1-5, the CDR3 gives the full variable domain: DGGITQSPKYLFRKEGQNVTLSCEQNLNHDAMYWYRQDPGQGLRLIYYSQIVNDFQKGDIAEGYSVSREKKESFPLTVTSAQKNPTAFYLCASSSRRGAGQPQHFGDGTRLSIL.

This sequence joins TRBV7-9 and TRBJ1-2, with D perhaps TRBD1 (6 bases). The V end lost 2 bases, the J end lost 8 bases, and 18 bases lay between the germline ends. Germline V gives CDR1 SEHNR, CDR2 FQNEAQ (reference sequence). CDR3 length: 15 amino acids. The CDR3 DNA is TGTGCCAGCAGCTTAAGGGGGACACCCAGAATCGGCTACACCTTC. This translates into CASSLRGTPRIGYTF.

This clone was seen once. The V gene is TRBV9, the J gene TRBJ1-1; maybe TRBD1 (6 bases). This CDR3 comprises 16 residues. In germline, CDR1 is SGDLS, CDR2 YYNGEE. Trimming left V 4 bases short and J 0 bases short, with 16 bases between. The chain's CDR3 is CASSTRPGGLNTEAFF. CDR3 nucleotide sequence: TGTGCCAGCAGCACACGGCCCGGGGGGCTGAACACTGAAGCTTTCTTT.

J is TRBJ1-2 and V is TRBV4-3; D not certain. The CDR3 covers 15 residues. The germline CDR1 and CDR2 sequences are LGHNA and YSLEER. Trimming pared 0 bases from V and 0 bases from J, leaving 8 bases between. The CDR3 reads CASSQEPGANYGYTF. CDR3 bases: TGCGCCAGCAGCCAAGAGCCGGGAGCTAACTATGGCTACACCTTC.

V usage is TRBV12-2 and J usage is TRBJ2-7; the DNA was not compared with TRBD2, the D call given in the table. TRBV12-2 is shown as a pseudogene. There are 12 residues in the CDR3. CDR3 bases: TGTGCAAGTCGCCCGAGGAGCTACGAGCAGTACTTC. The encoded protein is CASRPRSYEQYF.

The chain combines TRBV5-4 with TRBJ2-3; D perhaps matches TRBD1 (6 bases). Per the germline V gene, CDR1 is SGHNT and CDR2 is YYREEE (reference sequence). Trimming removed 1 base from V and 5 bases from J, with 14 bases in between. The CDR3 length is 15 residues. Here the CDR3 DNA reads TGTGCCAGCAGCTTGAAGTTGGGACAAGAAGATACGCAGTATTTT. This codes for CASSLKLGQEDTQYF. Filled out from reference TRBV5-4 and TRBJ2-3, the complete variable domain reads ETGVTQSPTHLIKTRGQQVTLRCSSQSGHNTVSWYQQALGQGPQFIFQYYREEENGRGNFPPRFSGLQFPNYSSELNVNALELDDSALYLCASSLKLGQEDTQYFGPGTRLTVL.

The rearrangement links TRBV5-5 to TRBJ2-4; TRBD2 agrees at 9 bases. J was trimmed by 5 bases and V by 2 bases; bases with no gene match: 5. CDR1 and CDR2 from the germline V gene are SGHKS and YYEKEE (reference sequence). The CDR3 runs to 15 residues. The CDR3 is CASSLRGGAQNIQYF. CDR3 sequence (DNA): TGTGCCAGCAGCTTACGCGGGGGGGCCCAAAACATTCAGTACTTC.

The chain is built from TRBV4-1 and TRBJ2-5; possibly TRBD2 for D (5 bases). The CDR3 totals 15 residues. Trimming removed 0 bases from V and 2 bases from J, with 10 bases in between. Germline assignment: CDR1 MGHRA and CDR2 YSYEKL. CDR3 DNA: TGCGCCAGCAGCCAAGATGGACTTTCTCAAGAGACCCAGTACTTC. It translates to CASSQDGLSQETQYF.

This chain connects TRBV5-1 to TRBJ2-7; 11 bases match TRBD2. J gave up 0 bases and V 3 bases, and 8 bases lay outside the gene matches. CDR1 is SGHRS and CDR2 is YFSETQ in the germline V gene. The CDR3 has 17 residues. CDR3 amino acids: CASSYGPLAGGSYEQYF. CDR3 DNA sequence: TGCGCCAGCAGCTACGGTCCTCTAGCGGGGGGCTCCTACGAGCAGTACTTC.

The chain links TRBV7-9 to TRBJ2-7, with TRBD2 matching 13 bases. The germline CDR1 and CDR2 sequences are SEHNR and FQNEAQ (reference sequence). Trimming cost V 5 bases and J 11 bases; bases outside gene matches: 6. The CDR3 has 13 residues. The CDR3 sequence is CASSTGTSGKEYF. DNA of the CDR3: TGTGCCAGCAGCACTGGGACTAGCGGGAAGGAGTACTTC.

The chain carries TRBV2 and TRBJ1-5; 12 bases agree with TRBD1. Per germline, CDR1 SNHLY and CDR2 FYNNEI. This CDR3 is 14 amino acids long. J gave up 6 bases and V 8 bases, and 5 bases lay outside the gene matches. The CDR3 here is CASQWGQGAQPQHF. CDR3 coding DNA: TGTGCCAGCCAATGGGGACAGGGGGCTCAGCCCCAGCATTTT.

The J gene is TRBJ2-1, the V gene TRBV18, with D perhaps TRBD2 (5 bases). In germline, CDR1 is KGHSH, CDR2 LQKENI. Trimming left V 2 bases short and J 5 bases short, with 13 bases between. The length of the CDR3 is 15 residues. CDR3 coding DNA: TGTGCCAGCTCACCATTAAGCCACGGGAACAATGAGCAGTTCTTC. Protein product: CASSPLSHGNNEQFF. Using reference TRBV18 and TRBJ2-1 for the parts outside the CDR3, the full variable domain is NAGVMQNPRHLVRRRGQEARLRCSPMKGHSHVYWYRQLPEEGLKFMVYLQKENIIDESGMPKERFSAEFPKEGPSILRIQQVVRGDSAAYFCASSPLSHGNNEQFFGPGTRLTVL.

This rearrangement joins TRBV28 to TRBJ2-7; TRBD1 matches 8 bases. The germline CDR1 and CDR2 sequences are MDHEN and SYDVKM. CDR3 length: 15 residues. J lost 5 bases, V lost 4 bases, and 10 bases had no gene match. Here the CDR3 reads CASSSIGQGGDEQYF. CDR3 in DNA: TGTGCCAGCAGTTCCATCGGACAGGGCGGAGACGAGCAGTACTTC.

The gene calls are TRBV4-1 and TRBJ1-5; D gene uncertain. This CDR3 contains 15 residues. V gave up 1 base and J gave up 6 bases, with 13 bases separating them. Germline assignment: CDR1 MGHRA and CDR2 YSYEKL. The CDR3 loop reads CASSQGPGKGQPQHF. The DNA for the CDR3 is TGCGCCAGCAGCCAAGGCCCGGGGAAGGGTCAGCCCCAGCATTTT.

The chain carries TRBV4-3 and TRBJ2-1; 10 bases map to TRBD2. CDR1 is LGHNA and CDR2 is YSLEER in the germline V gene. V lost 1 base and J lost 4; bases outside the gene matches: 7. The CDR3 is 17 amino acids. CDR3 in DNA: TGCGCCAGCAGCCAAGCGCTAGCGGGAGTGTCGTACAATGAGCAGTTCTTC. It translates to CASSQALAGVSYNEQFF.

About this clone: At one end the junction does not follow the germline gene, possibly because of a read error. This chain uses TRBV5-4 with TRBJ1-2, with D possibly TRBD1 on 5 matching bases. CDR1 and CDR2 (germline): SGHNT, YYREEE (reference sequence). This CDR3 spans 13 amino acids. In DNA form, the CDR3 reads TGTGCCAGCAGCTTGGGACAGAACTCTGGCTACACCTTC. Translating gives CASSLGQNSGYTF.

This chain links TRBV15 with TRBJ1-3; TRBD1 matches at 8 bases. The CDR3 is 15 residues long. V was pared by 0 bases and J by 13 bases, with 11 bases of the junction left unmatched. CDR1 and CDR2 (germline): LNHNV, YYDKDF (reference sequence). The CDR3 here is CATSREKTSGGRIYF. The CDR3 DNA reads TGTGCCACCAGCAGAGAAAAAACCTCAGGGGGCCGAATATATTTT. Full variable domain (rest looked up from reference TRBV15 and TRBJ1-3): DAMVIQNPRYQVTQFGKPVTLSCSQTLNHNVMYWYQQKSSQAPKLLFHYYDKDFNNEADTPDNFQSRRPNTSFCFLDIRSPGLGDTAMYLCATSREKTSGGRIYFGEGSWLTVV.

The CDR3 bases are TGTGCCAGCAGCTCCGGTCCCACTGAAGCTTTCTTT. Translated, it gives CASSSGPTEAFF. The rearrangement joins TRBV5-4 to TRBJ1-1, with D unresolved. V shed 3 bases and J shed 4 bases, with 7 bases lying between them. CDR3 length equals 12 residues. Germline V gives CDR1 SGHNT, CDR2 YYREEE (reference sequence). The entire variable domain, with the rest obtained from reference TRBV5-4 and TRBJ1-1, is as follows: ETGVTQSPTHLIKTRGQQVTLRCSSQSGHNTVSWYQQALGQGPQFIFQYYREEENGRGNFPPRFSGLQFPNYSSELNVNALELDDSALYLCASSSGPTEAFFGQGTRLTVV.

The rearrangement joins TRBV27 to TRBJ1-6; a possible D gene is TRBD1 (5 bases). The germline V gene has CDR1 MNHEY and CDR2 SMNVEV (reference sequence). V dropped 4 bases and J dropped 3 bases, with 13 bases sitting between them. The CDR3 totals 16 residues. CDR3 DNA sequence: TGTGCCAGCAGTTCCCGAAGGGGCGTCTATAATTCACCCCTCCACTTT. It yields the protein CASSSRRGVYNSPLHF.

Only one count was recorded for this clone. The CDR3 loop reads CASSYSRTSGVNEQYF. The CDR3 DNA is TGTGCCAGCAGTTATTCCAGGACTAGCGGGGTCAACGAGCAGTACTTC. The chain recombines TRBV6-5 with TRBJ2-7; 12 positions match TRBD2. This CDR3 is 16 amino acids long. The trim removed 3 bases at V and 5 bases at J, leaving 8 bases unmatched. Germline-derived CDR1 and CDR2 are MNHEY and SVGAGI.

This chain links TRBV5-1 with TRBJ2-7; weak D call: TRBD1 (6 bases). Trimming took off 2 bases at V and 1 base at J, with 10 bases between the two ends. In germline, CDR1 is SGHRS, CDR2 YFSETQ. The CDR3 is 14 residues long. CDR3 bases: TGCGCCAGCAGCTTTCGGACAGCGTCCTACGAGCAGTACTTC. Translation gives CASSFRTASYEQYF.